This TCR beta chain was obtained from a study of blood T cell repertoires in COVID-19. Study details: There were acute and convalescent COVID-19 samples, and they came from the United States, Italy and Spain. T cells, B-cell-depleted T cells, or PBMCs supplied cDNA or gDNA.

Per the original methods: Nucleated cell counts were estimated from reference gene primer amplification. Clones were sequenced by immunoSEQ multiplex PCR, and TCRdb holds only the in-frame ones, with some missing. The D gene and trimming were derived from the DNA, and the V and J assignments and clone size from that table. Of around 140,000 clones in the sample, over 80% were seen once. The CDR3 has 16 amino acids. The germline V gene encodes CDR1 MGHRA and CDR2 YSYEKL. V lost 4 bases and J 3 bases, leaving 13 bases between the germline ends. The V and J genes are TRBV4-1 and TRBJ1-6; D is unclear. The sequenced sample was peripheral blood. The sequence was collected from a woman in her forties or fifties with acute or convalescent COVID-19. The CDR3 here is CASSPQAGYYNSPLHF. The CDR3 DNA is TGCGCCAGCAGCCCCCAAGCCGGGTACTATAATTCACCCCTCCACTTT.